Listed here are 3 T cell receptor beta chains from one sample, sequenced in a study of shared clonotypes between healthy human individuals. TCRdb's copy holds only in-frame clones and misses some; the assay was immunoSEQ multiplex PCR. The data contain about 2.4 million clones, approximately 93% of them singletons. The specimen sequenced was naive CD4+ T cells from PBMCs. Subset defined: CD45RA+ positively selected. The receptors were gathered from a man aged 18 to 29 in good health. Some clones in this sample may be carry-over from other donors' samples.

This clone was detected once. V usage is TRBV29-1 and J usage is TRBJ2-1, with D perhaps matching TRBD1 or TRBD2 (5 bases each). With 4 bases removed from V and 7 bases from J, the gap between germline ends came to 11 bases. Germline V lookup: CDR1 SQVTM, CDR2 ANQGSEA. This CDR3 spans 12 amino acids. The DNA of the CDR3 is TGCAGCGTTGGGTATGAGGGGAATGAGCAGTTCTTC. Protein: CSVGYEGNEQFF.

CDR3 sequence: CASSLSGLDTQYF. CDR3 sequence (DNA): TGTGCCAGCAGCTTATCCGGGTTGGATACGCAGTATTTT. The J gene is TRBJ2-3, the V gene TRBV5-5; D remains unclear. The CDR3 consists of 13 residues. Trimming took 2 bases from V and 6 from J, leaving 10 bases between them. The germline V gene encodes CDR1 SGHKS and CDR2 YYEKEE (reference sequence).

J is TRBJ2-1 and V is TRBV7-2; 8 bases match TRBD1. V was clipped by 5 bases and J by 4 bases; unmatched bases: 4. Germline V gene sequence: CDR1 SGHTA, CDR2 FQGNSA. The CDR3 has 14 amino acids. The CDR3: CASSADRGYNEQFF. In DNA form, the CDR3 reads TGTGCCAGCAGCGCAGACAGGGGTTACAATGAGCAGTTCTTC. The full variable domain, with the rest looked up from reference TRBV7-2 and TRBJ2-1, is GAGVSQSPSNKVTEKGKDVELRCDPISGHTALYWYRQSLGQGLEFLIYFQGNSAPDKSGLPSDRFSAERTGGSVSTLTIQRTQQEDSAVYLCASSADRGYNEQFFGPGTRLTVL.